The T cell receptor (beta chain) under discussion was sequenced for a study of beta chain features in type 1 diabetes. For the study at large: Sorted cells examined across all samples numbered 85 million to 130 million. Notes on the study in general: For Type 1 diabetes patients, all four CD4+ subsets carried TCRB CDR3s that were moderately but significantly shorter.

Expressed TCRB transcripts were sequenced because the isolated RNA had all been reverse transcribed beforehand. Clones were sequenced by immunoSEQ multiplex PCR, and TCRdb holds only the in-frame ones, with some missing. This table holds roughly 330,000 clones, approximately 13% found once. V was cut by 3 bases and J by 0 bases, with 21 bases left in between. CDR1 and CDR2 from the germline V gene are KGHSH and LQKENI. There are 20 residues in the CDR3. A single heparinised blood sample, averaging approximately 110 mL, was obtained per donor. This clone showed up just a few times. Its antigen is currently unknown.

The sample was naive CD4+ T cells from blood. This rearrangement joins TRBV18 to TRBJ2-6; TRBD2 is a possible D gene (5 bases). The origin of this receptor is a woman aged 18-29 years with type 1 diabetes. The CDR3 DNA reads as TGTGCCAGCTCACCGGTAGGGCTCGAGGGAAGCCACTCTGGGGCCAACGTCCTGACTTTC. Amino acids: CASSPVGLEGSHSGANVLTF.